A selection of T cell receptor beta chains follows, all from one sample in a study of human T cells and chemical hapten exposure. TCRdb redid the calling of the RACE reads with MiXCR, one entry per CDR3 protein. Among roughly 71,000 distinct CDR3 sequences listed, 6% to 7% were seen once. Sample: whole blood. These receptors were taken from a female donor in good health. Some clones in this sample may be carry-over from other donors' samples. Both conserved end residues are part of each CDR3. Each record gives: D gene, J gene, V gene, clone size, CDR3 protein, CDR3 DNA. D genes are given only for firm matches. Where a row states a size, it is once, few, many or the class of an expanded clone; other rows omit it.

d_gene: .
j_gene: TRBJ2-1
v_gene: TRBV5-4
abundance: few
CDR3aa: CASSRLDRSSYNEQFF
CDR3nt: TGTGCCAGCAGCCGGTTAGACAGGAGCTCCTACAATGAGCAGTTCTTC

d_gene: TRBD1
j_gene: TRBJ2-7
v_gene: TRBV4-2
abundance: many
CDR3aa: CASSQAGQTYEQYF
CDR3nt: TGTGCCAGCAGCCAAGCGGGACAGACCTACGAGCAGTACTTC

d_gene: TRBD2
j_gene: TRBJ2-7
v_gene: TRBV10-3
abundance: few
CDR3aa: CAITSGDSYEQYF
CDR3nt: TGTGCCATCACAAGCGGGGATTCCTACGAGCAGTACTTC

d_gene: .
j_gene: TRBJ2-7
v_gene: TRBV10-3
abundance: many
CDR3aa: CAISEYYEQYF
CDR3nt: TGTGCCATCAGTGAGTACTACGAGCAGTACTTC

d_gene: .
j_gene: TRBJ2-3
v_gene: TRBV20-1
abundance: few
CDR3aa: CSASSGNPSTDTQYF
CDR3nt: TGCAGTGCTAGCTCCGGGAACCCTAGCACAGATACGCAGTATTTT

d_gene: .
j_gene: TRBJ1-3
v_gene: TRBV29-1
abundance: many
CDR3aa: CSVVEDSGNTIYF
CDR3nt: TGCAGCGTCGTAGAAGACTCTGGAAACACCATATATTTT

d_gene: TRBD1
j_gene: TRBJ1-1
v_gene: TRBV27
abundance: .
CDR3aa: CASRGADRDEAFF
CDR3nt: TGTGCCAGCAGGGGTGCGGACAGGGATGAAGCTTTCTTT

d_gene: .
j_gene: TRBJ1-4
v_gene: TRBV20-1
abundance: many
CDR3aa: CSARETGRDIGNEKLFF
CDR3nt: TGCAGTGCTAGAGAAACGGGGAGGGACATAGGTAATGAAAAACTGTTTTTT

d_gene: .
j_gene: TRBJ2-1
v_gene: TRBV6-2/TRBV6-3
abundance: many
CDR3aa: CASHSVVPTTYNEQFF
CDR3nt: TGTGCCAGCCACTCCGTCGTCCCCACGACCTACAATGAGCAGTTCTTC

d_gene: .
j_gene: TRBJ2-2
v_gene: TRBV24-1
abundance: many
CDR3aa: CATSEGGGTGELFF
CDR3nt: TGTGCCACCAGTGAAGGGGGAGGAACCGGGGAGCTGTTTTTT

d_gene: .
j_gene: TRBJ2-1
v_gene: TRBV14
abundance: .
CDR3aa: CASSRYNEQFF
CDR3nt: TGTGCCAGCAGTCGATACAATGAGCAGTTCTTC

d_gene: .
j_gene: TRBJ2-3
v_gene: TRBV6-4
abundance: many
CDR3aa: CASSDGGSSTDTQYF
CDR3nt: TGTGCCAGCAGTGATGGCGGTTCTAGCACAGATACGCAGTATTTT

d_gene: TRBD2
j_gene: TRBJ2-7
v_gene: TRBV5-1
abundance: .
CDR3aa: CASSVQTSGIYEQYF
CDR3nt: TGCGCCAGCAGCGTCCAGACTAGCGGGATCTACGAGCAGTACTTC

d_gene: TRBD2
j_gene: TRBJ2-4
v_gene: TRBV5-1
abundance: .
CDR3aa: CASWEGAKNIQYF
CDR3nt: TGCGCCAGCTGGGAGGGGGCCAAAAACATTCAGTACTTC

d_gene: .
j_gene: TRBJ2-3
v_gene: TRBV7-3
abundance: many
CDR3aa: CASSFSTTDTQYF
CDR3nt: TGTGCCAGCAGCTTCTCAACCACAGATACGCAGTATTTT

d_gene: .
j_gene: TRBJ2-6
v_gene: TRBV24-1
abundance: many
CDR3aa: CATSAGSGANVLTF
CDR3nt: TGTGCCACCAGTGCTGGCTCTGGGGCCAACGTCCTGACTTTC

d_gene: .
j_gene: TRBJ2-5
v_gene: TRBV2
abundance: many
CDR3aa: CASSERGAPRETQYF
CDR3nt: TGTGCCAGCAGTGAACGGGGGGCGCCCAGGGAGACCCAGTACTTC

d_gene: TRBD1
j_gene: TRBJ1-5
v_gene: TRBV6-5
abundance: many
CDR3aa: CASRNTGQGAGQPQHF
CDR3nt: TGTGCCAGCAGAAATACCGGACAGGGGGCAGGGCAGCCCCAGCATTTT

d_gene: TRBD1
j_gene: TRBJ2-3
v_gene: TRBV6-2/TRBV6-3
abundance: few
CDR3aa: CASRDLRTGGWDTQYF
CDR3nt: TGTGCCAGCCGGGACCTACGGACAGGGGGCTGGGATACGCAGTATTTT

d_gene: .
j_gene: TRBJ2-1
v_gene: TRBV6-6
abundance: few
CDR3aa: CASIGLAHEQFF
CDR3nt: TGTGCCAGCATTGGCCTAGCACATGAGCAGTTCTTC

d_gene: .
j_gene: TRBJ1-1
v_gene: TRBV24-1
abundance: few
CDR3aa: CATRADLNTEAFF
CDR3nt: TGTGCCACCAGAGCAGACCTGAACACTGAAGCTTTCTTT

d_gene: .
j_gene: TRBJ1-2
v_gene: TRBV6-5
abundance: few
CDR3aa: CASSYSWQGLNYGYTF
CDR3nt: TGTGCCAGCAGTTACTCGTGGCAGGGGTTAAACTATGGCTACACCTTC

d_gene: TRBD1
j_gene: TRBJ1-3
v_gene: TRBV23-1
abundance: few
CDR3aa: CASSHPPGTGAGNTIYF
CDR3nt: TGCGCCAGCAGCCACCCTCCCGGGACAGGGGCTGGAAACACCATATATTTT

d_gene: .
j_gene: TRBJ2-7
v_gene: TRBV7-2
abundance: many
CDR3aa: CASSPDIIREQYF
CDR3nt: TGTGCCAGCAGCCCAGACATTATTCGCGAGCAGTACTTC

d_gene: .
j_gene: TRBJ2-7
v_gene: TRBV10-3
abundance: many
CDR3aa: CAISAGGTYEQYF
CDR3nt: TGTGCCATCAGTGCGGGCGGGACCTACGAGCAGTACTTC

d_gene: .
j_gene: TRBJ2-4
v_gene: TRBV3-1
abundance: few
CDR3aa: CASSQEQENIQYF
CDR3nt: TGTGCCAGCAGCCAAGAGCAGGAAAACATTCAGTACTTC

d_gene: TRBD2
j_gene: TRBJ2-1
v_gene: TRBV6-2/TRBV6-3
abundance: .
CDR3aa: CASTPSGTSSFEQFF
CDR3nt: TGTGCCAGCACCCCATCCGGGACTAGCTCTTTTGAGCAGTTCTTC

d_gene: .
j_gene: TRBJ1-6
v_gene: TRBV20-1
abundance: many
CDR3aa: CSATRRFPTDNSPLHF
CDR3nt: TGCAGTGCCACACGGAGGTTCCCAACCGATAATTCACCCCTCCACTTT

d_gene: .
j_gene: TRBJ2-7
v_gene: TRBV28
abundance: many
CDR3aa: CASSLGDIKYF
CDR3nt: TGTGCCAGCAGTTTGGGGGATATAAAGTACTTC

d_gene: .
j_gene: TRBJ2-7
v_gene: TRBV2
abundance: many
CDR3aa: CASSEGRLGFSYEQYF
CDR3nt: TGTGCCAGCAGTGAGGGAAGGCTTGGGTTTTCCTACGAGCAGTACTTC